The present entry profiles one T cell receptor beta chain with its context. Antigen unknown. These data originate in a study of somatic mutations in cytotoxic T cells in rheumatoid arthritis. Background on the study: Each patient's diagnosis was followed right away by a blood draw (roughly 33 ml EDTA), before any treatment. Notes on the study in general: Clonality of CD8+ T cells, which was compared between rheumatoid arthritis patients and age-matched healthy controls, did not differ significantly. Only rheumatoid arthritis patients, not healthy controls, showed CD8+ clonality increasing with age.

The repertoire was sequenced with immunoSEQ multiplex PCR; TCRdb's copy has only in-frame clones and lacks some. This table has 15,000 to 20,000 clones, roughly 80% appearing once. CDR3 length: 17 amino acids. V lost 7 bases, J lost 2 bases, and 9 bases stayed unmatched. Germline V gene lookup returns CDR1 LNHDA and CDR2 SQIVND (reference sequence). This rearrangement joins TRBV19 to TRBJ2-1; 12 bases match TRBD2. Material: CD8+ T cells sorted from blood. The sequence was obtained from an adult with rheumatoid arthritis. CDR3 nucleotide sequence: TGTGCCAGTACCCCCTTCGCTAGCGGGGGGGCCTACAATGAGCAGTTCTTC. Its translation: CASTPFASGGAYNEQFF.